A single TCR beta chain is shown here with its context. Germline V lookup: CDR1 MNHNS, CDR2 SASEGT. The V end was cut by 2 bases, the J end by 3 bases, with 14 bases between. The CDR3 spans 15 residues. The data belong to a study of blood T cell repertoires in COVID-19. Method: immunoSEQ multiplex PCR; TCRdb's copy keeps in-frame clones and lacks some. The table includes 300,000 to 350,000 clones, just under 90% detected once. Study members were between about 18 and 100 years old and lived in 20 to 30 US regions. Participants were placed into cohorts based on the clinical history they reported. The source is a woman in her twenties or thirties who had recovered from COVID-19. This chain joins TRBV6-1 and TRBJ2-7; the D gene is possibly TRBD1 (6 bases). Material for sequencing was PBMCs or T cells enriched from blood (not recorded which). CDR3 in amino acids: CASSEPSDSFYEQYF. The CDR3 DNA reads TGTGCCAGCAGTGAACCCTCGGACAGCTTCTACGAGCAGTACTTC.